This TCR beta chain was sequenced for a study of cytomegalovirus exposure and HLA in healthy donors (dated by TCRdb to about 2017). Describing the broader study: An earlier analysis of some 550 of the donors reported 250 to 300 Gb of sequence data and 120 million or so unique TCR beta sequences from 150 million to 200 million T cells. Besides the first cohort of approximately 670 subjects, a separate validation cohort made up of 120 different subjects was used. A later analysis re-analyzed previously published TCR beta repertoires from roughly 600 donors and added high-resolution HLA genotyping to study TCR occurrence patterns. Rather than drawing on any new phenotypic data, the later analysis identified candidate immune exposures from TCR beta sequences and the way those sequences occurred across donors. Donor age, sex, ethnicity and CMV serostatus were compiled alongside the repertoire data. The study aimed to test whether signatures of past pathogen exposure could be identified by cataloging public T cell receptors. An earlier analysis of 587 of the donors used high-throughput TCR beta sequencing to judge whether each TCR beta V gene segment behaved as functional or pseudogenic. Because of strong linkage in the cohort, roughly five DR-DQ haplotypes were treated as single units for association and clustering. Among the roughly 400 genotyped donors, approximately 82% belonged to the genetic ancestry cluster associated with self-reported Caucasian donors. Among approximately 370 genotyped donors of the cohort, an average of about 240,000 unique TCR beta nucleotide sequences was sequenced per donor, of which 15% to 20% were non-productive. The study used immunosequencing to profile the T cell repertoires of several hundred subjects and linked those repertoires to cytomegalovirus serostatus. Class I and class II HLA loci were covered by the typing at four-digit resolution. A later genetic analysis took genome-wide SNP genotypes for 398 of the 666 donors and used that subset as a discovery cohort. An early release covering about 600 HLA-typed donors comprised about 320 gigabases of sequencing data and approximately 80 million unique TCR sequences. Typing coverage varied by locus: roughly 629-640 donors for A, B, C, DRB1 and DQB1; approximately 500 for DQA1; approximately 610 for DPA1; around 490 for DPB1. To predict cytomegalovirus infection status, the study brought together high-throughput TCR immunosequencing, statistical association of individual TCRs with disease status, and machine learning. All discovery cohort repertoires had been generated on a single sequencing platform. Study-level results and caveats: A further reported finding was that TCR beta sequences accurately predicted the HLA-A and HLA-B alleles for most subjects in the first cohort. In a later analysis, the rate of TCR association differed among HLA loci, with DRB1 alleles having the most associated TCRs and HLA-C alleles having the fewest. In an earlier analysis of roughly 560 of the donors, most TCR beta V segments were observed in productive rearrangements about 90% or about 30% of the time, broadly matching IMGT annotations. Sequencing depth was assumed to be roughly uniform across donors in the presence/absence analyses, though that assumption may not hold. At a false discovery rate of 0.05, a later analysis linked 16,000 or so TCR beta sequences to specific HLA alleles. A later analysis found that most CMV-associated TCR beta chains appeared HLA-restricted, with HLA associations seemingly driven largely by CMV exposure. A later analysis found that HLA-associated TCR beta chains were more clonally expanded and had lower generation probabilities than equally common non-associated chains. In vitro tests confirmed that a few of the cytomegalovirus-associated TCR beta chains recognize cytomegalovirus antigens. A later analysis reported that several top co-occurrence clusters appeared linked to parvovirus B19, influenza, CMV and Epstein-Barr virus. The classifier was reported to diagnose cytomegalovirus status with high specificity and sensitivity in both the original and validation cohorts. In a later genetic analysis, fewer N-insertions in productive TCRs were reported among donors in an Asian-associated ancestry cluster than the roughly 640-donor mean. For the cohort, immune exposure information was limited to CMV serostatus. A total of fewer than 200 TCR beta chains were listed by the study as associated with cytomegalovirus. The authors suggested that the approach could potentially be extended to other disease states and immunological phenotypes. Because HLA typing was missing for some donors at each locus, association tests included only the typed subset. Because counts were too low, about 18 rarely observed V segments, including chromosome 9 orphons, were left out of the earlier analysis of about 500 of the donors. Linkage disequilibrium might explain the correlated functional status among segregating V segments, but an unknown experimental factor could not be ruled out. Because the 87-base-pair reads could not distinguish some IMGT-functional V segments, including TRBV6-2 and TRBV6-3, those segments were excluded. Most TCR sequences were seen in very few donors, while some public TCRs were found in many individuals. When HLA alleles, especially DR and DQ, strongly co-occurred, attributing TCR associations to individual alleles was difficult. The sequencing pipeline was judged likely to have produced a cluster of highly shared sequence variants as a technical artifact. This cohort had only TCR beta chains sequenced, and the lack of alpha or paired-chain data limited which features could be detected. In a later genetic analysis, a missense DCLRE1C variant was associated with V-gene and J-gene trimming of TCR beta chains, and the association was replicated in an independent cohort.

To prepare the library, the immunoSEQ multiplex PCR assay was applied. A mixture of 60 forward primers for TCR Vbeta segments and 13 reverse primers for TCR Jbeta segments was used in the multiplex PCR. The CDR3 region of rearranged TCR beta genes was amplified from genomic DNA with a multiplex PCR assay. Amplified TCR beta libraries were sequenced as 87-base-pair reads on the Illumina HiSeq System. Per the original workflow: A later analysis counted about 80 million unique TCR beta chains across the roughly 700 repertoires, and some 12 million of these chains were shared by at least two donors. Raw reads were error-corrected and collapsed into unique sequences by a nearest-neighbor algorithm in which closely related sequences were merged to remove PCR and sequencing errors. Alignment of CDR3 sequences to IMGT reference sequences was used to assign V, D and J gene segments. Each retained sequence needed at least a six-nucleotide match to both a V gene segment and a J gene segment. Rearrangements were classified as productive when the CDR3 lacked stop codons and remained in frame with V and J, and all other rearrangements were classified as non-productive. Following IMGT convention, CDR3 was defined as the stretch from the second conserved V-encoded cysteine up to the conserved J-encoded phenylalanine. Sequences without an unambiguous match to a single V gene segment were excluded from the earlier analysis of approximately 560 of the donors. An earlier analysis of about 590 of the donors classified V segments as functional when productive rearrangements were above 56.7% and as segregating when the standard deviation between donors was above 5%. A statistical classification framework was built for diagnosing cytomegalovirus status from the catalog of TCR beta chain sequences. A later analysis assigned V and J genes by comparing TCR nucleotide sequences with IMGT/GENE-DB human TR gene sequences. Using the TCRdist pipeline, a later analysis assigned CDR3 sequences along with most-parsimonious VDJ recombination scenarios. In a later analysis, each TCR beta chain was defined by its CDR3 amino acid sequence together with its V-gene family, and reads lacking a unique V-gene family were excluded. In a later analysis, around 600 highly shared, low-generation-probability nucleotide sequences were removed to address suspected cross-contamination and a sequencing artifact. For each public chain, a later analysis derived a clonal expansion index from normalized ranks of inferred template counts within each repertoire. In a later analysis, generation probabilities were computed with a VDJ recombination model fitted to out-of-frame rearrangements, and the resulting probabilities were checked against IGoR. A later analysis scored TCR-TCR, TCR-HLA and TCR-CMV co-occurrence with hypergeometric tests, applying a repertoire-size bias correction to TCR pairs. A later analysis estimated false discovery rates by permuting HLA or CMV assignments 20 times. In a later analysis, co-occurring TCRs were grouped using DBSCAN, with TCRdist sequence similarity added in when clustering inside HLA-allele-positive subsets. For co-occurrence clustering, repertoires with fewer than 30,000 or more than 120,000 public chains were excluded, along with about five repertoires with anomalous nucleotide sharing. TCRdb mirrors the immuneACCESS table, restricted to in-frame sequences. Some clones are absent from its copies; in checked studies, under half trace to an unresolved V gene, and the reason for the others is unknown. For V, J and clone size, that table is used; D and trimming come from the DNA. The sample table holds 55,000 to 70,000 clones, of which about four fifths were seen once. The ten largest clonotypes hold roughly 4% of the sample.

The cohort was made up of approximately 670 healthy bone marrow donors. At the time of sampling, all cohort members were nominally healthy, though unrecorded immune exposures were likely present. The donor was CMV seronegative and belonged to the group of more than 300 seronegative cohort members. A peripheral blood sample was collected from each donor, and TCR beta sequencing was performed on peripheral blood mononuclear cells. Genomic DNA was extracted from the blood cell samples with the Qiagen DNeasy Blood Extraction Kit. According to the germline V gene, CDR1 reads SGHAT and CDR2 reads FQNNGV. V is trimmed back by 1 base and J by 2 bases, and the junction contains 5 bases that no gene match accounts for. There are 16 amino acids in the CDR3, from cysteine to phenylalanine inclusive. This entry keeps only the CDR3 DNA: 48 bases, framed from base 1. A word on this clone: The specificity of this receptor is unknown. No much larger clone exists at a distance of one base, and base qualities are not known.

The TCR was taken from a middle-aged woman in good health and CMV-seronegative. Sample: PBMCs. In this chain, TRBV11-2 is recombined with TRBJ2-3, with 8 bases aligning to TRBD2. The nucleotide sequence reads TGTGCCAGCAGCTTAGGAAATAGCGGGGCCACAGATACGCAGTATTTT. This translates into CASSLGNSGATDTQYF. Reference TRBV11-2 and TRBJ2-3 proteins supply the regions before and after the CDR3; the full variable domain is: EAGVAQSPRYKIIEKRQSVAFWCNPISGHATLYWYQQILGQGPKLLIQFQNNGVVDDSQLPKDRFSAERLKGVDSTLKIQPAKLEDSAVYLCASSLGNSGATDTQYFGPGTRLTVL.